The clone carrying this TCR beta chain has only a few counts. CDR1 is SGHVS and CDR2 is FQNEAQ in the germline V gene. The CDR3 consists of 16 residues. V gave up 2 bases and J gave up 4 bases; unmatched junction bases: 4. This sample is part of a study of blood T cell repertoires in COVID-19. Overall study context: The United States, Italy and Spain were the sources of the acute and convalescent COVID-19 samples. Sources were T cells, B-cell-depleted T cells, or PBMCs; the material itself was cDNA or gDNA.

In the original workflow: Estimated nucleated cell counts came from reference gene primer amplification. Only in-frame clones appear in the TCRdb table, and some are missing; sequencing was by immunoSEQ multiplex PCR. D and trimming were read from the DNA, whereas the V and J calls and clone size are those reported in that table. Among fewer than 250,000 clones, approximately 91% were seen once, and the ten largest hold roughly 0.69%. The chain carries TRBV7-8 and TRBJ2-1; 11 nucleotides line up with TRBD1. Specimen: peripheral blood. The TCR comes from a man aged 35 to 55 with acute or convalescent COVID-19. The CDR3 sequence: CASSLRTGGAYNEQFF. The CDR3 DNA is TGTGCCAGCAGCTTACGGACAGGGGGCGCGTACAATGAGCAGTTCTTC.